Following are 19 T cell receptor beta chains from one sample sequenced in a study of glioma-infiltrating T cells after dendritic cell vaccination. The sample's time point: after dendritic cell vaccination, including at tumor progression/relapse. Libraries were prepared by immunoSEQ multiplex PCR; TCRdb keeps only in-frame clonotypes and omits some of them. This table has some 90,000 clones, 75% to 85% appearing once. Here the sequenced sample was blood, taken after dendritic cell vaccination. The receptors come from a human donor with glioblastoma.

The chain employs TRBV2 and TRBJ1-5, with a weak D call TRBD1 (5 bases). Per germline, CDR1 SNHLY and CDR2 FYNNEI. CDR3 size: 16 residues. The V end was cut by 4 bases, the J end by 7 bases, with 20 bases between. DNA for the CDR3: TGTGCCAGCAGTGGGGACTTATTCGGCTGGAACCAGCCCCAGCATTTT. Translated, it gives CASSGDLFGWNQPQHF.

The rearrangement links TRBV6-5 to TRBJ1-2; 8 nucleotides agree with TRBD1. Trimming took 0 bases from V and 2 from J; bases not matched to a gene: 5. Per the germline V gene, CDR1 is MNHEY and CDR2 is SVGAGI. The CDR3 covers 16 residues. This CDR3 reads CASSYSASGGNYGYTF. The CDR3 DNA reads as TGTGCCAGCAGTTACTCCGCGTCAGGGGGCAACTATGGCTACACCTTC.

This clone was found a few times. The chain has TRBV11-2 and TRBJ1-2, with a weak D call TRBD1 (6 bases). CDR3 length: 15 residues. V dropped 4 bases and J dropped 2 bases, with 14 bases sitting between them. In germline, CDR1 is SGHAT, CDR2 FQNNGV. The CDR3, as DNA: TGTGCCAGCAGCTCAATTAGGACAGAGAACTATGGCTACACCTTC. Translated: CASSSIRTENYGYTF.

This clone showed up just a few times. The chain links TRBV7-2 to TRBJ1-3; possibly TRBD1 for D (5 bases). Germline CDR1 is SGHTA and CDR2 is FQGNSA. The V gene lost 1 base and the J gene lost 4 bases, with 17 bases spanning the gap. CDR3 size: 17 residues. CDR3 region: CASSLVQGLTYGNTIYF. As DNA, the CDR3 is TGTGCCAGCAGCTTAGTCCAGGGTTTAACGTACGGAAACACCATATATTTT.

The chain recombines TRBV28 with TRBJ1-2; weak D call: TRBD1 (6 bases). CDR3 size: 17 residues. The germline CDR1 and CDR2 sequences are MDHEN and SYDVKM. The V end lost 3 bases, the J end lost 4 bases, and 21 bases lay between the germline ends. CDR3 in amino acids: CASSLNMQGPSSYGYTF. The CDR3 coding sequence is TGTGCCAGCAGTTTGAATATGCAGGGGCCCTCGAGCTATGGCTACACCTTC.

The chain employs TRBV5-1 and TRBJ1-1; tentatively, D is TRBD1 (5 bases). From germline, CDR1 is SGHRS and CDR2 YFSETQ. The germline V and J ends were trimmed by 6 bases and 4 bases, with 16 bases remaining between them. This CDR3 region has 14 residues. The CDR3 nucleotides read TGCGCCAGCAAGGGTACCCTGGGGGGCACTGAAGCTTTCTTT. Translated: CASKGTLGGTEAFF.

This chain connects TRBV9 to TRBJ2-1; TRBD1 is a possible D gene (6 bases). The V gene's germline CDR1 is SGDLS and CDR2 YYNGEE. This CDR3 comprises 16 residues. The V gene lost 0 bases and the J gene lost 3 bases, with 13 bases spanning the gap. DNA of the CDR3: TGTGCCAGCAGCGTAGTTTCAGGGGTAAACTACAATGAGCAGTTCTTC. Residues: CASSVVSGVNYNEQFF.

This clone was found once. The rearrangement joins TRBV19 to TRBJ2-2; the D gene is possibly TRBD1 (5 bases). This CDR3 is 14 amino acids long. V lost 5 bases to trimming and J lost 1 base, with 8 bases between them. Germline V lookup: CDR1 LNHDA, CDR2 SQIVND (reference sequence). CDR3 residues: CASSGARNTGELFF. The DNA of the CDR3 is TGTGCCAGTAGTGGGGCACGGAACACCGGGGAGCTGTTTTTT.

The rearrangement uses TRBV6-4 and TRBJ1-2; 9 nucleotides match TRBD1. Germline CDR1 and CDR2: MRHNA and SNTAGT. Germline trimming cut 0 bases from V and 7 bases from J; bases unmatched to any gene: 6. The CDR3 extends over 15 amino acids. The CDR3 bases are TGTGCCAGCAGTGACTCGAGGACAGGGGCTCGTGGCTACACCTTC. Protein product: CASSDSRTGARGYTF.

The genes are TRBV5-1 and TRBJ2-7; 13 bases line up with TRBD2. V was pared by 6 bases and J by 2 bases, with 2 bases of the junction left unmatched. Germline V gene sequence: CDR1 SGHRS, CDR2 YFSETQ. CDR3 length: 14 amino acids. Here the CDR3 reads CASKLAGGTYEQYF. The DNA of the CDR3 is TGCGCCAGCAAACTAGCGGGGGGGACCTACGAGCAGTACTTC.

V and J are TRBV19 and TRBJ2-1; 13 nucleotides match TRBD2. Germline V CDR1 and CDR2: LNHDA, SQIVND (reference sequence). The CDR3 has 17 residues. With V trimmed by 5 bases and J by 1 base, 5 bases remained unmatched. The CDR3 DNA reads TGTGCCAGTAGTCTACGGACTAGCGGGGGTTCCTACAATGAGCAGTTCTTC. It translates to CASSLRTSGGSYNEQFF.

The sample holds many counts of this clone. This chain joins TRBV2 and TRBJ1-2; TRBD1 might be the D (5 bases). The CDR3 consists of 14 residues. Trimming took 4 bases from V and 3 from J, leaving 12 bases between them. CDR1 is SNHLY and CDR2 is FYNNEI in the germline V gene. In nucleotides, the CDR3 is TGTGCCAGCAGTGTCGGGGGTCTGTACTATGGCTACACCTTC. Its translation is CASSVGGLYYGYTF.

The rearrangement uses TRBV10-3 and TRBJ2-7; D is unresolved. Germline CDR1 and CDR2: ENHRY and SYGVKD. The CDR3 sequence is 15 residues long. Trimming shortened V by 3 bases and J by 1 base, and 13 bases separated the two germline ends. CDR3 sequence reads: CAISDYKYPSYEQYF. For the CDR3, the DNA is TGTGCCATCAGTGATTACAAGTATCCATCCTACGAGCAGTACTTC.

This clone was recorded a few times. The identical CDR3 is also encoded by other nucleotide sequences in the sample. In DNA form, the CDR3 reads TGTGCCAGCTCACCCGACAGGGGCTCCTACAATGAGCAGTTCTTC. Translation gives CASSPDRGSYNEQFF. The chain uses TRBV18 and TRBJ2-1; 8 bases map to TRBD1. This CDR3 contains 15 residues. The germline V gene has CDR1 KGHSH and CDR2 LQKENI. V gave up 3 bases and J gave up 0 bases; unmatched junction bases: 1.

This rearrangement joins TRBV4-2 to TRBJ1-1; 8 bases map to TRBD1. CDR1 is LGHNA and CDR2 is YNFKEQ in the germline V gene. The CDR3 has 14 residues. The J segment lost 5 bases and the V segment lost 2 bases, leaving 4 bases of the junction unmatched. The CDR3 nucleotides read TGTGCCAGCAGCCAATACGGGACAGGAACTGAAGCTTTCTTT. Its translation: CASSQYGTGTEAFF.

The V call is TRBV18, the J call TRBJ1-2; 7 bases are shared with TRBD1. The trim removed 3 bases at V and 5 bases at J, leaving 3 bases unmatched. Germline CDR1 reads KGHSH; CDR2 reads LQKENI. CDR3 size: 13 residues. The CDR3 spells CASSPGQQYGYTF. CDR3 DNA sequence: TGTGCCAGCTCACCGGGACAGCAATATGGCTACACCTTC. Full variable domain (rest looked up from reference TRBV18 and TRBJ1-2): NAGVMQNPRHLVRRRGQEARLRCSPMKGHSHVYWYRQLPEEGLKFMVYLQKENIIDESGMPKERFSAEFPKEGPSILRIQQVVRGDSAAYFCASSPGQQYGYTFGSGTRLTVV.

This chain connects TRBV11-3 to TRBJ2-5; 8 bases are a match to TRBD1. CDR3 length equals 15 residues. Germline V lookup: CDR1 SGHNT, CDR2 YENEEA. J was trimmed by 5 bases and V by 2 bases; bases with no gene match: 7. The CDR3 nucleotides read TGTGCCAGCAGCTTATCGACAGGGGTAGGGGAGACCCAGTACTTC. Amino acid sequence: CASSLSTGVGETQYF. The full variable domain, with the rest looked up from reference TRBV11-3 and TRBJ2-5, is EAGVVQSPRYKIIEKKQPVAFWCNPISGHNTLYWYLQNLGQGPELLIRYENEEAVDDSQLPKDRFSAERLKGVDSTLKIQPAELGDSAVYLCASSLSTGVGETQYFGPGTRLLVL.

V is TRBV19 and J is TRBJ1-5; D is perhaps TRBD1 (5 bases). Germline values: CDR1 LNHDA, CDR2 SQIVND (reference sequence). The CDR3 runs to 15 residues. The V end was cut by 4 bases, the J end by 0 bases, with 10 bases between. The CDR3: CASSTGLNSNQPQHF. The CDR3 region has the DNA TGTGCCAGTAGTACAGGGCTGAATAGCAATCAGCCCCAGCATTTT.

This chain links TRBV5-1 with TRBJ2-3; perhaps TRBD1 as D (6 bases). The V gene's germline CDR1 is SGHRS and CDR2 YFSETQ. The V end lost 1 base, the J end lost 2 bases, and 11 bases lay between the germline ends. CDR3 length: 15 amino acids. For the CDR3, the DNA is TGCGCCAGCAGCTTGTCACAGGGCGACACAGATACGCAGTATTTT. Protein sequence: CASSLSQGDTDTQYF.